This T cell receptor (beta chain) was documented in a study of PD-1 blockade in classical Hodgkin lymphoma. Comment on this clone: Its cognate antigen is unknown.

Whole-study results and caveats: Initiation of nivolumab under 1 year after ASCT led to exclusion of patients. CD4+ TCR diversity, unlike CD8+, rose significantly by C4D1. Reports described newly diagnosed patients as having lower baseline TCR diversity than healthy donors. For complete responders, baseline diversity was comparable to that of newly diagnosed patients.

Germline CDR1 KGHSH, CDR2 LQKENI. V lost 3 bases to trimming and J lost 3 bases; unmatched junction nucleotides: 4. The CDR3 sequence is 14 residues long. Method: immunoSEQ multiplex PCR; TCRdb's copy keeps in-frame clones and lacks some. The sample has about 64,000 clones; about 90% are singletons. Specified time point: cycle 4 day 1 (C4D1), after less than seven weeks of nivolumab. After autologous stem cell transplantation all patients relapsed, and prior brentuximab vedotin exposure differed between cohorts. This receptor was taken from a human donor with classical Hodgkin lymphoma. V gene TRBV18 combines with J gene TRBJ2-7, with 8 bases matching TRBD1. This sample comprised peripheral blood mononuclear cells (PBMCs), obtained before the fourth cycle of nivolumab. In DNA, the CDR3 is TGTGCCAGCTCACCGAGGACAGGGCTCTACGAGCAGTACTTC. Translation gives CASSPRTGLYEQYF.